The clone carrying this T cell receptor (beta chain) has just one count. The antigen remains unidentified. The V end lost 7 bases, the J end lost 1 base, and 10 bases lay between the germline ends. The CDR3 extends over 13 amino acids. Germline assignment: CDR1 SGHVS and CDR2 FQNEAQ. The record originates from a study of cytomegalovirus exposure and HLA in healthy donors. General study points: Rare sequences made up most TCRs, while some public TCRs were found in many donors.

Libraries were prepared by immunoSEQ multiplex PCR; TCRdb keeps only in-frame clonotypes and omits some of them. The sample consists of approximately 300,000 clones, about nine tenths of them appearing once. Input material: PBMCs. The genes are TRBV7-8 and TRBJ1-1; D gene ambiguous. This TCR was recovered from a woman between 18 and 30 years old in good health and CMV-seronegative. CDR3 protein: CASTRRENTEAFF. CDR3 nucleotides: TGTGCCAGCACGCGAAGAGAGAACACTGAAGCTTTCTTT.